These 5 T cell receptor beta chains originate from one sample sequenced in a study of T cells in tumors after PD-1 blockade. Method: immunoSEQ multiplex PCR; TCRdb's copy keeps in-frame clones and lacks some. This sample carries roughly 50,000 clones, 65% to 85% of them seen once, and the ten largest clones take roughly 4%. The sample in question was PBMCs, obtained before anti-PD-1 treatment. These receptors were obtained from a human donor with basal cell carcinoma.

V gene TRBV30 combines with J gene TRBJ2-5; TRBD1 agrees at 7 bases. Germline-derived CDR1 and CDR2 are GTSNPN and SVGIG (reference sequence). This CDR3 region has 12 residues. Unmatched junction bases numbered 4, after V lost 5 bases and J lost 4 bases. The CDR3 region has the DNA TGTGCCTGGTCCGACAGGGTAGAGACCCAGTACTTC. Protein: CAWSDRVETQYF.

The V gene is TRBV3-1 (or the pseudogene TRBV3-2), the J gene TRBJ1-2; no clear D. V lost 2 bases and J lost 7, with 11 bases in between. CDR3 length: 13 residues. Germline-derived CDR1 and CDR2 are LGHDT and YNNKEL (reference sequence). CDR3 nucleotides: TGTGCCAGCAGCCAACTCCAGGATATTGGCTACACCTTC. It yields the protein CASSQLQDIGYTF.

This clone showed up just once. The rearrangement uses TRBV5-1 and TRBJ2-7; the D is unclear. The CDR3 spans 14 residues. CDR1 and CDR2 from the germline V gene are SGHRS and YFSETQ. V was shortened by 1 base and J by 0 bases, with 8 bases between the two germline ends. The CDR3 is CASSLNTISYEQYF. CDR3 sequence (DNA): TGCGCCAGCAGCTTGAACACCATCTCCTACGAGCAGTACTTC.

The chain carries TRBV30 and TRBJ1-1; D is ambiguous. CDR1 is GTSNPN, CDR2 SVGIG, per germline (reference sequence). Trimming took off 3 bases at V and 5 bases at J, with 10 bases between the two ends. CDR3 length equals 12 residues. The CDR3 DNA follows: TGTGCCTGGAGCGACCCGGGGACTGAAGCTTTCTTT. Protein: CAWSDPGTEAFF.

As DNA, the CDR3 is TGTGCCAGCAGCTTAGACCCCCGCGGGGGGTTTCACGAGCAGTACTTC. It codes for CASSLDPRGGFHEQYF. This rearrangement joins TRBV7-6 to TRBJ2-7; the match to TRBD2 covers 8 bases. Per germline, CDR1 SGHVS and CDR2 FNYEAQ. After removal of 1 base from V and 5 bases from J, the junction contained 10 bases not matched to a gene. The CDR3 loop spans 16 amino acids.